This TCR beta chain was observed in a study of molecular identifiers for immune sequencing clone quantification. Study results and limitations: Molecules of identical TCR sharing a barcode could underestimate highly expanded clone sizes.

The CDR3 runs 16 residues. Germline CDR1 reads SGHAT; CDR2 reads FQNNGV. V was cut by 5 bases and J by 4 bases, with 20 bases left in between. MiXCR, applied by TCRdb to the PCR reads, yields one record per CDR3 protein. Among hundreds of thousands of distinct CDR3 sequences listed, over 25% were seen once. This clonotype was counted a few times. Its antigen is not known. This chain uses TRBV11-2 with TRBJ1-1, with D unclear. The material sequenced was naive CD8+ T cells from blood, with Jurkat cell RNA spiked in. Noted subset: FACS-sorted CD8+CD4-CCR7+CD45RA+ naive T cells. The clonotype comes from a human donor in good health. Some libraries in this study had Jurkat cell RNA spiked in. As DNA, the CDR3 is TGTGCCAGCAGCCCCGGTCCGGGGTTTGGGAGCACTGAAGCTTTCTTT. This translates into CASSPGPGFGSTEAFF.